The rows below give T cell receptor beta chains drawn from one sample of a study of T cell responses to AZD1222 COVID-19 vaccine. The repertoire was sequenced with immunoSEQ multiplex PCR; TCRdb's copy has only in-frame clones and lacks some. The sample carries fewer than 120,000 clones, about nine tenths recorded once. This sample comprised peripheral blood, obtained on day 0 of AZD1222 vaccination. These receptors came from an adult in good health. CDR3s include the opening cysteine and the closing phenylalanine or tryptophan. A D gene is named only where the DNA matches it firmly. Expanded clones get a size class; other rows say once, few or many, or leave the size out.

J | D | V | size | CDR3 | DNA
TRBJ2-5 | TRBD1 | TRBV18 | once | CASSRPDRRKETQYF | TGTGCCAGCTCCCGCCCGGACAGGAGGAAAGAGACCCAGTACTTC
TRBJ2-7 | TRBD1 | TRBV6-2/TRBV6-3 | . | CASSQSPDRGREQYF | TGTGCCAGCAGTCAGTCTCCGGACAGGGGACGCGAGCAGTACTTC
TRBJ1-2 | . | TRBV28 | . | CASRTDPGRYTF | TGTGCCAGCCGCACCGACCCAGGGCGCTACACCTTC
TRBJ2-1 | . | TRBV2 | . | CASSEFRGGDVNEQFF | TGTGCCAGCAGTGAGTTCCGAGGGGGGGATGTCAATGAGCAGTTCTTC
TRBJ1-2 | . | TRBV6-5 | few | CASSYSTGFEGYTF | TGTGCCAGCAGTTACTCTACAGGGTTTGAAGGCTACACCTTC
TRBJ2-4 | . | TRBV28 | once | CASSFEGIAKNIQYF | TGTGCCAGCAGTTTCGAAGGAATAGCCAAAAACATTCAGTACTTC
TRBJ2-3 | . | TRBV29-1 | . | CSVEDEITDTQYF | TGCAGCGTTGAAGATGAGATCACAGATACGCAGTATTTT
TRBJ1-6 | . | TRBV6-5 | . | CASSYAARVRSPLHF | TGTGCCAGCAGTTACGCCGCCAGGGTGCGTTCACCCCTCCACTTT
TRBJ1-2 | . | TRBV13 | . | CASSLGGIVEYGYTF | TGTGCCAGCAGCTTAGGGGGTATTGTTGAATATGGCTACACCTTC
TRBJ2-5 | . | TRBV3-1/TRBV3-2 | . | CASSRDFQETQYF | TGTGCCAGCAGCCGGGACTTCCAAGAGACCCAGTACTTC
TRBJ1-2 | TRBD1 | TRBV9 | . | CASSVTGGTNYGYTF | TGTGCCAGCAGCGTGACAGGGGGCACTAACTATGGCTACACCTTC
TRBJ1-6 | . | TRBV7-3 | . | CASSPDGMFPLHF | TGTGCCAGCAGCCCGGATGGAATGTTTCCCCTCCACTTT
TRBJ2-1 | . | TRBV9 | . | CASSPDGNEQFF | TGTGCCAGCAGCCCCGACGGTAATGAGCAGTTCTTC
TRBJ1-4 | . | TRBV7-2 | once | CASSLAGAGEKLFF | TGTGCCAGCAGCTTAGCGGGGGCAGGGGAAAAACTGTTTTTT
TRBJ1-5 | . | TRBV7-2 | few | CASTQPPDSNQPQHF | TGTGCCAGCACCCAACCCCCAGATAGCAATCAGCCCCAGCATTTT
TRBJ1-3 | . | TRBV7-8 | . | CASNEGGWGNTIYF | TGTGCCAGCAACGAGGGGGGCTGGGGAAACACCATATATTTT
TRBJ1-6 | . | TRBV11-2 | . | CASSLAMGATYNSPLHF | TGTGCCAGCAGCTTAGCTATGGGGGCCACTTATAATTCACCCCTCCACTTT
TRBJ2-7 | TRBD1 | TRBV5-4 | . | CASSITWGTDLYEQYF | TGTGCCAGCAGCATAACCTGGGGGACAGACCTCTACGAGCAGTACTTC
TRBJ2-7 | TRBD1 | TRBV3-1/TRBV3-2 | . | CASSPPRAGQGPYEQYF | TGTGCCAGCAGCCCCCCGCGCGCTGGACAGGGTCCCTACGAGCAGTACTTC
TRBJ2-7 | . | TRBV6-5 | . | CASSYSRARSSYEQYF | TGTGCCAGCAGTTACTCCAGGGCCCGTAGCTCCTACGAGCAGTACTTC
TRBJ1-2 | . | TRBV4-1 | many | CASSQESRGFNYGYTF | TGCGCCAGCAGCCAAGAAAGTAGGGGTTTTAACTATGGCTACACCTTC
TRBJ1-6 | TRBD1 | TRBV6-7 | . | CASSYAWTGRDSPLHF | TGTGCCAGCAGTTACGCCTGGACAGGGCGGGATTCACCCCTCCACTTT
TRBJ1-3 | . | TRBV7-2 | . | CASSLGLTSSGNTIYF | TGTGCCAGCAGCTTAGGCCTGACAAGCAGCGGAAACACCATATATTTT
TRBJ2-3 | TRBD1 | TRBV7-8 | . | CASSQQGAKGDTQYF | TGTGCCAGCAGCCAACAGGGGGCAAAGGGAGATACGCAGTATTTT
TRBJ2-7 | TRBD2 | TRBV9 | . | CASSAGTSGTYEQYF | TGTGCCAGCAGCGCCGGGACTAGCGGAACCTACGAGCAGTACTTC
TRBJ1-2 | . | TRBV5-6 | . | CASSLREGYGYTF | TGTGCCAGCAGCTTGCGGGAAGGGTATGGCTACACCTTC
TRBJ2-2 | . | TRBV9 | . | CASQEVNTGELFF | TGTGCCAGTCAAGAGGTGAACACCGGGGAGCTGTTTTTT
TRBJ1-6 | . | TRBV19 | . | CASSTGPTVGSPLHF | TGTGCCAGTAGTACGGGACCAACAGTAGGTTCACCCCTCCACTTT
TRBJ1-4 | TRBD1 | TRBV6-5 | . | CASSRSGQGDEKLFF | TGTGCCAGCAGTCGTTCGGGACAGGGGGACGAAAAACTGTTTTTT
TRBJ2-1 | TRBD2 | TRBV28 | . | CASSLFLAGRYEQFF | TGTGCCAGCAGTTTATTTCTAGCGGGGCGGTATGAGCAGTTCTTC
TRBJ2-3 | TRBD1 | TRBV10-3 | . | CATGQGAKDTQYF | TGTGCCACTGGACAGGGGGCAAAAGATACGCAGTATTTT
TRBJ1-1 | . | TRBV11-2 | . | CASIPLGQMNTEAFF | TGTGCCAGCATCCCACTCGGCCAAATGAACACTGAAGCTTTCTTT
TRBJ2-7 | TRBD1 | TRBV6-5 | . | CASSYRPGQGGEQYF | TGTGCCAGCAGTTACCGACCGGGACAGGGGGGCGAGCAGTACTTC
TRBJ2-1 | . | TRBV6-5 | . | CASSYRGLTVGEQFF | TGTGCCAGCAGTTACAGGGGACTGACAGTCGGAGAGCAGTTCTTC
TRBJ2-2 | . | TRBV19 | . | CASSLAHTGELFF | TGTGCCAGTTCCCTAGCGCACACCGGGGAGCTGTTTTTT
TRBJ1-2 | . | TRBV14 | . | CASSPYKGGYTF | TGTGCCAGCAGCCCATATAAGGGTGGCTACACCTTC
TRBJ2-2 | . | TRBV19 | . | CASSPRKRRNSGELFF | TGTGCCAGTAGTCCACGGAAAAGGAGGAATAGTGGGGAGCTGTTTTTT
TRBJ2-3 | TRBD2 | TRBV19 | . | CASSIGLAGGPTDTQYF | TGTGCCAGTAGTATAGGCCTAGCGGGGGGGCCTACAGATACGCAGTATTTT
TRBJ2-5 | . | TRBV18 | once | CASSSGLQETQYF | TGTGCCAGCTCATCGGGTCTCCAAGAGACCCAGTACTTC
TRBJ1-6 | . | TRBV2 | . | CASMGVENSPLHF | TGTGCCAGCATGGGTGTGGAAAATTCACCCCTCCACTTT
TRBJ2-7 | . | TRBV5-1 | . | CASSLDSGLRNYEQYF | TGCGCCAGCAGCTTGGATAGCGGCCTAAGGAACTACGAGCAGTACTTC
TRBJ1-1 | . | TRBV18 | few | CASSPGKGMNTEAFF | TGTGCCAGCTCACCCGGGAAAGGTATGAACACTGAAGCTTTCTTT
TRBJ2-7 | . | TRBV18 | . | CASSPGSGSREQYF | TGTGCCAGCTCACCGGGGTCGGGGAGTCGCGAGCAGTACTTC
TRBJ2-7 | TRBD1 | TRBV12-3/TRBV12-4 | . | CASRGTASYEQYF | TGTGCCAGCAGGGGGACAGCTTCCTACGAGCAGTACTTC
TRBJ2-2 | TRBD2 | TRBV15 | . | CATRLAGSTGELFF | TGTGCCACCAGACTAGCGGGTTCGACCGGGGAGCTGTTTTTT
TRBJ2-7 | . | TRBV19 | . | CASVGASSYEQYF | TGTGCCAGTGTAGGGGCCAGCTCCTACGAGCAGTACTTC
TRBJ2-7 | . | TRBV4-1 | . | CASSQFQGNSYEQYF | TGCGCCAGCAGCCAATTTCAGGGCAACTCCTACGAGCAGTACTTC
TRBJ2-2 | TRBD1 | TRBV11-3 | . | CASSSPLGGQAKTGELFF | TGTGCCAGCAGCTCTCCTTTGGGGGGACAGGCCAAGACCGGGGAGCTGTTTTTT
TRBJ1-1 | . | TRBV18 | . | CASSPLPGKNTEAFF | TGTGCCAGCTCACCACTACCGGGGAAGAACACTGAAGCTTTCTTT
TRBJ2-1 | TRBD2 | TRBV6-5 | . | CASRTGTSRYEQFF | TGTGCCAGCAGAACCGGGACTAGCAGGTATGAGCAGTTCTTC
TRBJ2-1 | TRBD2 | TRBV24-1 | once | CATSDFGGGVYNEQFF | TGTGCCACCAGTGATTTCGGGGGGGGCGTGTACAATGAGCAGTTCTTC
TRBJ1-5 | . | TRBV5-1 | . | CASSLAGGFNQPQHF | TGCGCCAGCAGCTTGGCCGGCGGATTCAATCAGCCCCAGCATTTT
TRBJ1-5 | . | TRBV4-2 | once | CASSLRRVQDSNQPQHF | TGTGCCAGCAGCCTCAGAAGGGTCCAGGATAGCAATCAGCCCCAGCATTTT
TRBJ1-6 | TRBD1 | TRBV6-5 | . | CASSSLRTGQNSPLHF | TGTGCCAGCAGTTCGCTAAGGACAGGGCAGAATTCACCCCTCCACTTT
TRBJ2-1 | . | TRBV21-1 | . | CASGEVSPRSYNEQFF | TGTGCCAGCGGGGAAGTAAGTCCCCGCTCCTACAATGAGCAGTTCTTC
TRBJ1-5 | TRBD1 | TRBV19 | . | CASSTQGAGNQPQHF | TGTGCCAGTAGTACCCAGGGGGCGGGCAATCAGCCCCAGCATTTT
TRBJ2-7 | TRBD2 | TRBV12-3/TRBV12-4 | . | CASWGEGSYEQYF | TGTGCCAGTTGGGGGGAGGGGAGCTACGAGCAGTACTTC
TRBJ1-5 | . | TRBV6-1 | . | CASSEAGGFSNQPQHF | TGTGCCAGCAGTGAAGCGGGGGGGTTCAGCAATCAGCCCCAGCATTTT